The 5 T cell receptor beta chains given below trace back to one sample, sequenced in a study of cytomegalovirus exposure and HLA in healthy donors. The primer mix had 60 Vbeta and 13 Jbeta primers. Clones were read by immunoSEQ multiplex PCR, and TCRdb kept only the in-frame ones, dropping some. The table has 60,000 to 80,000 clones, 70% to 85% seen once; the top ten hold 2.5% to 3.5%. Sequenced input: PBMCs. Receptors were obtained from a woman in her thirties in good health and CMV-seronegative.

This sequence joins TRBV18 and TRBJ1-3; 12 bases line up with TRBD1. The trim removed 0 bases at V and 0 bases at J, leaving 3 bases unmatched. The V gene's germline CDR1 is KGHSH and CDR2 LQKENI. This CDR3 region has 18 residues. The chain's CDR3 is CASSPPGQGAYSGNTIYF. The CDR3 DNA reads as TGTGCCAGCTCACCACCGGGACAGGGGGCGTACTCTGGAAACACCATATATTTT.

The chain's CDR3 is CASSVRRVDTEAFF. CDR3 sequence (DNA): TGTGCCAGCAGTGTGAGGAGGGTTGACACTGAAGCTTTCTTT. This chain connects TRBV7-9 to TRBJ1-1; no reliable D call. This CDR3 region has 14 residues. Germline CDR1 reads SEHNR; CDR2 reads FQNEAQ (reference sequence). V was cut by 6 bases and J by 3 bases, with 14 bases left in between.

The chain recombines TRBV11-2 with TRBJ1-2, with a possible D match to TRBD1 (6 bases). CDR3 length equals 13 residues. Germline-derived CDR1 and CDR2 are SGHAT and FQNNGV. V dropped 1 base and J dropped 6 bases, with 9 bases sitting between them. The CDR3 DNA reads TGTGCCAGCAGCTTAGCAGGGGTAAATGGCTACACCTTC. It specifies CASSLAGVNGYTF.

The rearrangement links TRBV7-2 to TRBJ1-5; the D gene is possibly TRBD1 (6 bases). The germline gives CDR1 SGHTA, CDR2 FQGNSA. Trimming stripped 5 bases from V and 5 bases from J, with 19 bases between. The CDR3 has 16 amino acids. CDR3 DNA sequence: TGTGCCAGCAGCGCCCGGGACACCATTCCCCATCAGCCCCAGCATTTT. This encodes CASSARDTIPHQPQHF.

This sequence joins TRBV6-4 and TRBJ2-2, with D maybe TRBD1 (6 bases). CDR3 length: 13 residues. The V and J ends lost 6 bases and 3 bases respectively, with 8 bases between them. Germline V gene data show CDR1 as MRHNA and CDR2 as SNTAGT. CDR3: CASSSGDTGELFF. DNA of the CDR3: TGTGCCAGCAGCTCAGGGGACACCGGGGAGCTGTTTTTT.